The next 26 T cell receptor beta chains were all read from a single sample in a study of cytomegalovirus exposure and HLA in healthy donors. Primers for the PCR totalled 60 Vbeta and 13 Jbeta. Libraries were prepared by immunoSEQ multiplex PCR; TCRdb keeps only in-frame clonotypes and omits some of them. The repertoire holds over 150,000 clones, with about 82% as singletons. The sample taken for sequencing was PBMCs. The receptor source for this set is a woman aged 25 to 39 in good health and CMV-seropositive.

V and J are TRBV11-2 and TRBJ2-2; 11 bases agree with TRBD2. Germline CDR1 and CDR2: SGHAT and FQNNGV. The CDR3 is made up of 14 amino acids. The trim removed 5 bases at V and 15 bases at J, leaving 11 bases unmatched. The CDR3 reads CASSRRVAGGLVFF. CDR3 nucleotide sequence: TGTGCCAGCAGCCGTCGAGTAGCGGGGGGGTTGGTGTTTTTT. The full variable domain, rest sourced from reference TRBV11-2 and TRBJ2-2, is EAGVAQSPRYKIIEKRQSVAFWCNPISGHATLYWYQQILGQGPKLLIQFQNNGVVDDSQLPKDRFSAERLKGVDSTLKIQPAKLEDSAVYLCASSRRVAGGLVFFGEGSRLTVL.

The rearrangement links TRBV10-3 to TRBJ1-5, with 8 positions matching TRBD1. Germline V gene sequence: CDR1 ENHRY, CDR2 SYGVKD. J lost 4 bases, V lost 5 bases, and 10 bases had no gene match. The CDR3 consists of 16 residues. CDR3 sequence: CAISQSTGDRNQPQHF. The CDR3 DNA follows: TGTGCCATCAGTCAATCGACAGGGGATCGAAATCAGCCCCAGCATTTT.

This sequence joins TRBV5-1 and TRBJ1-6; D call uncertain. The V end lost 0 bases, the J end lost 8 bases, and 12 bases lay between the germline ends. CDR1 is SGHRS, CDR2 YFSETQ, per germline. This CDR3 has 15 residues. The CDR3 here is CASSLGGREDSPLHF. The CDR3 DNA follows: TGCGCCAGCAGCTTGGGAGGTAGGGAGGATTCACCCCTCCACTTT.

The CDR3 loop reads CASSMRATSGGYSYEQYF. In DNA, the CDR3 is TGTGCCAGCAGCATGCGAGCCACTAGCGGGGGTTATTCCTACGAGCAGTACTTC. The chain is built from TRBV7-2 and TRBJ2-7; 11 bases match TRBD2. V lost 5 bases to trimming and J lost 1 base; unmatched junction nucleotides: 13. The CDR3 is made up of 18 amino acids. Germline CDR1 reads SGHTA; CDR2 reads FQGNSA.

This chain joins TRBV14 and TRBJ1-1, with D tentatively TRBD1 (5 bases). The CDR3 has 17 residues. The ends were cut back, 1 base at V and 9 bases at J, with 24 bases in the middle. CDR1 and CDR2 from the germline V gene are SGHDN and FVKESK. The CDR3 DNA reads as TGTGCCAGCAGCCAAGCCCGACCAGGCGTTCGTGGGACTCAAGCTTTCTTT. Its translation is CASSQARPGVRGTQAFF.

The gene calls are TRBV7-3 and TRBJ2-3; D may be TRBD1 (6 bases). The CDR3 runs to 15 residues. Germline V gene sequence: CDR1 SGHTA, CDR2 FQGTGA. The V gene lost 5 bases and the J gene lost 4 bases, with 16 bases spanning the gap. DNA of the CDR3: TGTGCCAGCAGCATCCAAACGACAGGACCAGATACGCAGTATTTT. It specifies CASSIQTTGPDTQYF.

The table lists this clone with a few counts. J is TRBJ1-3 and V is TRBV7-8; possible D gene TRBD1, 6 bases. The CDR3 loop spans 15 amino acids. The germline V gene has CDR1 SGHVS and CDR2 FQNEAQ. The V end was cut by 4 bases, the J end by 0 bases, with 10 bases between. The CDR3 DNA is TGTGCCAGCAGCTCGACAGGTACCTCTGGAAACACCATATATTTT. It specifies CASSSTGTSGNTIYF.

CDR3 in amino acids: CASSPPGTSGGTGELFF. The CDR3 region has the DNA TGTGCCAGCTCACCGCCCGGGACTAGCGGGGGTACCGGGGAGCTGTTTTTT. The chain recombines TRBV18 with TRBJ2-2, with 14 positions matching TRBD2. V was clipped by 3 bases and J by 5 bases; unmatched bases: 5. The length of the CDR3 is 17 residues. From germline, CDR1 is KGHSH and CDR2 LQKENI.

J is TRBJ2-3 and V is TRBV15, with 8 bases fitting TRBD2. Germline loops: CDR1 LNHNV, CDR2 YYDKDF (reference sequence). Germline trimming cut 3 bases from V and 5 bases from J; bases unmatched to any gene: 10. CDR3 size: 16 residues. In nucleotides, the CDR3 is TGTGCCACCAGCAGGCCTAGCGGGTTATCAGGAGATACGCAGTATTTT. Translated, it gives CATSRPSGLSGDTQYF.

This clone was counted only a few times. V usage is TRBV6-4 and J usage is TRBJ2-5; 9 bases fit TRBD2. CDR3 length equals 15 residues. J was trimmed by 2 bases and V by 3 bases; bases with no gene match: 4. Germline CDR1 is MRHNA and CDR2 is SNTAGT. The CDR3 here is CASSEKTSGQETQYF. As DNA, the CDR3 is TGTGCCAGCAGTGAAAAGACTAGCGGACAAGAGACCCAGTACTTC.

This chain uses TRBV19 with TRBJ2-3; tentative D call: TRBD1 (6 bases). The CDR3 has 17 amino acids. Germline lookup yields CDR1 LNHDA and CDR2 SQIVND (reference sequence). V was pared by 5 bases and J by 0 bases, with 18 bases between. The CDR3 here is CASSARRTATSTDTQYF. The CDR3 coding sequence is TGTGCCAGTAGTGCCAGGAGGACAGCGACGAGCACAGATACGCAGTATTTT.

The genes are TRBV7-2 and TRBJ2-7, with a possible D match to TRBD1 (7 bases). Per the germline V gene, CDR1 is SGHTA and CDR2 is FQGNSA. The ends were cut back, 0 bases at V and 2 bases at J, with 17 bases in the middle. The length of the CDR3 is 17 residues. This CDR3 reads CASSLALQEGAPYEQYF. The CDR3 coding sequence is TGTGCCAGCAGCTTAGCGCTCCAGGAGGGGGCCCCCTACGAGCAGTACTTC.

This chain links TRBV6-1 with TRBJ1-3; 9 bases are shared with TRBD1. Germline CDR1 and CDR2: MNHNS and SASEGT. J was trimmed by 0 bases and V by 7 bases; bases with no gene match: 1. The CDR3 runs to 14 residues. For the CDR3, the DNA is TGTGCCAGCAAGGGACAGGGCTCTGGAAACACCATATATTTT. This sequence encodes CASKGQGSGNTIYF.

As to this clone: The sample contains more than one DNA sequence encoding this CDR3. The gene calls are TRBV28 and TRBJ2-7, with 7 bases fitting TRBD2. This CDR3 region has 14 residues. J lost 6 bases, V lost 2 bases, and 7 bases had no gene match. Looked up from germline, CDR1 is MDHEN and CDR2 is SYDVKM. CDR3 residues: CASSLLRRGVEQYF. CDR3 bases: TGTGCCAGCAGTTTACTACGACGGGGGGTCGAGCAGTACTTC.

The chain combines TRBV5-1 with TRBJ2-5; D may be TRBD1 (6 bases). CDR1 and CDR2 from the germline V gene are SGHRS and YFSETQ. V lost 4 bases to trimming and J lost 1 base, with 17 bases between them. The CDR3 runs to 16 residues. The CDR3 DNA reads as TGCGCCAGCAGCCTGGGGGCGTTACAGGGCCAAGAGACCCAGTACTTC. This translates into CASSLGALQGQETQYF.

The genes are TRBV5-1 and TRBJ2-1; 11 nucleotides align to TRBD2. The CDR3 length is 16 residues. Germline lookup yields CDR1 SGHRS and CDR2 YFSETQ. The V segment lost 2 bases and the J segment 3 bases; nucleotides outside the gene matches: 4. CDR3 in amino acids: CASSLLAGEYYNEQFF. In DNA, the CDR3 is TGCGCCAGCAGCTTACTAGCGGGGGAGTACTACAATGAGCAGTTCTTC.

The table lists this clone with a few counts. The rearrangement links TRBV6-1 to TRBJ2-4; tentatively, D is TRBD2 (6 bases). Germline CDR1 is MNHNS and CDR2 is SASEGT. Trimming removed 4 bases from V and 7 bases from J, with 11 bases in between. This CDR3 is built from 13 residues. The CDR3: CASSVTGGNIQYF. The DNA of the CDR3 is TGTGCCAGCAGTGTAACCGGAGGGAACATTCAGTACTTC.

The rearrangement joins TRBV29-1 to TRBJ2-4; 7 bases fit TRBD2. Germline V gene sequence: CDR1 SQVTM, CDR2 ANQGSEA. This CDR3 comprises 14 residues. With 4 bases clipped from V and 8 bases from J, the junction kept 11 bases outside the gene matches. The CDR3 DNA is TGCAGCGTTGGGTCCAGCGGGGAAGGAGACATTCAGTACTTC. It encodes CSVGSSGEGDIQYF.

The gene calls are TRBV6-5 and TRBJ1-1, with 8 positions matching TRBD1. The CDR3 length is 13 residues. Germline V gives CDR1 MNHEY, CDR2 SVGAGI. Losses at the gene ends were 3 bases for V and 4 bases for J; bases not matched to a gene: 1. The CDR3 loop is CASSYTGGTEAFF. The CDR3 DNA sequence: TGTGCCAGCAGTTATACAGGGGGCACTGAAGCTTTCTTT.

In nucleotides, the CDR3 is TGTGCCAGCAGACTCCGGGACAGAACCCCTCGGGGCTACACCTTC. This sequence encodes CASRLRDRTPRGYTF. This sequence joins TRBV5-6 and TRBJ1-2, with 7 bases matching TRBD1. The CDR3 is 15 amino acids. Germline lookup yields CDR1 SGHDT and CDR2 YYEEEE. J lost 8 bases, V lost 5 bases, and 15 bases had no gene match.

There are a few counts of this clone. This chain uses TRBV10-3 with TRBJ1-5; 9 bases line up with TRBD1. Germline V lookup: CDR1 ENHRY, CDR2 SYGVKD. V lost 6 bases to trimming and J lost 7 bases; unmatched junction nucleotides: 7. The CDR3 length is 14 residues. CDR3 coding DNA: TGTGCCATCAGCGGGACAGGGCCAAGCCAGCCCCAGCATTTT. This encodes CAISGTGPSQPQHF.

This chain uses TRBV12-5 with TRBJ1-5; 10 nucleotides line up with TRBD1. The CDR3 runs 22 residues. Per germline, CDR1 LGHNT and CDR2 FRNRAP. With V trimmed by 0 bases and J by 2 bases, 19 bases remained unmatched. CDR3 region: CASGLVSGWGRQGARGNQPQHF. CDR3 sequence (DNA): TGTGCTAGTGGTTTGGTATCGGGGTGGGGACGACAGGGGGCAAGAGGCAATCAGCCCCAGCATTTT.

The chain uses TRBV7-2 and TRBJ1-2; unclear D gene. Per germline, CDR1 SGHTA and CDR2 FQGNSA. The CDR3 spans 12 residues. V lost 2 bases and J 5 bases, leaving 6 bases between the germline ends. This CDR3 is CASSLSVYGYTF. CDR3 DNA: TGTGCCAGCAGCTTATCAGTTTATGGCTACACCTTC. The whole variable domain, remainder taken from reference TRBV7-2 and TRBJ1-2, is GAGVSQSPSNKVTEKGKDVELRCDPISGHTALYWYRQSLGQGLEFLIYFQGNSAPDKSGLPSDRFSAERTGGSVSTLTIQRTQQEDSAVYLCASSLSVYGYTFGSGTRLTVV.

The CDR3 region has the DNA TGCGCCAGCACCAGGGGGCTGGCGAACACTGAAGCTTTCTTT. Amino acid sequence: CASTRGLANTEAFF. The V call is TRBV4-3, the J call TRBJ1-1; 8 bases map to TRBD1. The V segment lost 7 bases and the J segment 1 base; nucleotides outside the gene matches: 5. This CDR3 is 14 amino acids long. The germline V gene has CDR1 LGHNA and CDR2 YSLEER.

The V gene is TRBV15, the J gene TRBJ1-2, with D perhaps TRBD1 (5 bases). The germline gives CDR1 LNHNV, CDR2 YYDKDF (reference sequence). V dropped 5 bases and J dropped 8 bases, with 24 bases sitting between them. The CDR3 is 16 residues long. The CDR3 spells CATSGELAGRGGGYTF. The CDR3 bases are TGTGCCACCAGCGGTGAACTCGCAGGGAGGGGTGGGGGCTACACCTTC.

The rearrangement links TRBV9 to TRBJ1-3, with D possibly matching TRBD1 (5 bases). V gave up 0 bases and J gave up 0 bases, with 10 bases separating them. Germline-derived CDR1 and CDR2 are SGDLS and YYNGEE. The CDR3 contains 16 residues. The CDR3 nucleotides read TGTGCCAGCAGCGTAGGGGGCAGGAGCTCTGGAAACACCATATATTTT. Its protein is CASSVGGRSSGNTIYF.